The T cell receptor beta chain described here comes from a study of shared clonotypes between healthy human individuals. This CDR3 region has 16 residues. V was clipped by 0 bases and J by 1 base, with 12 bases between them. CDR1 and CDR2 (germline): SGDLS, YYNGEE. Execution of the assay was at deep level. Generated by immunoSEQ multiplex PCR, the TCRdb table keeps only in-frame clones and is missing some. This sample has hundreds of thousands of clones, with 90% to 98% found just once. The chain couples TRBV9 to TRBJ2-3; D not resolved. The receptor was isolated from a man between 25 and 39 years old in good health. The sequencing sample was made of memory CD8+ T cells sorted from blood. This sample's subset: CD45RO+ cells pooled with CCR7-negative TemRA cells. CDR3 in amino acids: CASSVDESFGTDTQYF. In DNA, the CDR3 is TGTGCCAGCAGCGTAGACGAGAGTTTCGGCACAGATACGCAGTATTTT.